These 9 T cell receptor beta chains originate from one sample sequenced in a study of CD8+ T cells in alopecia areata. The treatment here: oral pan-JAK inhibitor, 5-10 mg twice daily. Following extraction, RNA underwent reverse transcription to cDNA, which served as the sequencing template. The repertoire was sequenced with immunoSEQ multiplex PCR; TCRdb's copy has only in-frame clones and lacks some. Found here are roughly 100,000 clones, over 75% of them singletons; the top ten hold around 10%. The sample here was CD8+ T cells sorted from blood, taken at approximately week 30, from a patient treated with tofacitinib. Every receptor here comes from a human donor with alopecia areata.

Comments on this clone: Within the sample, other DNA sequences also encode this same CDR3. The chain is built from TRBV19 and TRBJ1-4, with D perhaps matching TRBD1 (5 bases). Germline CDR1 and CDR2: LNHDA and SQIVND (reference sequence). V lost 3 bases and J lost 7, with 9 bases in between. The CDR3 consists of 13 residues. The CDR3: CASSIQGGEKLFF. Here the CDR3 DNA reads TGTGCCAGTAGTATCCAGGGTGGTGAAAAACTGTTTTTT.

The chain recombines TRBV2 with TRBJ1-1; unclear D gene. Trimming shortened V by 1 base and J by 4 bases, and 7 bases separated the two germline ends. The CDR3 runs to 13 residues. Germline CDR1 reads SNHLY; CDR2 reads FYNNEI. The CDR3 spells CASSEVVSTEAFF. As DNA, the CDR3 is TGTGCCAGCAGTGAAGTGGTGTCCACTGAAGCTTTCTTT. Together with reference TRBV2 and TRBJ1-1, the CDR3 gives the full variable domain: EPEVTQTPSHQVTQMGQEVILRCVPISNHLYFYWYRQILGQKVEFLVSFYNNEISEKSEIFDDQFSVERPDGSNFTLKIRSTKLEDSAMYFCASSEVVSTEAFFGQGTRLTVV.

The chain has TRBV19 and TRBJ2-1, with 7 bases identical to TRBD1. The CDR3 spans 15 residues. Germline trimming cut 2 bases from V and 4 bases from J; bases unmatched to any gene: 5. Germline V gene lookup returns CDR1 LNHDA and CDR2 SQIVND (reference sequence). CDR3 in amino acids: CASSITGQVYNEQFF. Here the CDR3 DNA reads TGTGCCAGTAGTATAACTGGACAGGTTTACAATGAGCAGTTCTTC.

The chain is built from TRBV7-2 and TRBJ2-1, with a possible D match to TRBD1 (5 bases). The CDR3 runs to 14 residues. Trimming stripped 5 bases from V and 6 bases from J, with 14 bases between. Per germline, CDR1 SGHTA and CDR2 FQGNSA. CDR3 residues: CASSEFETVNEQFF. The DNA of the CDR3 is TGTGCCAGCAGCGAATTCGAGACAGTCAATGAGCAGTTCTTC.

This clone was picked up a small number of times. V and J are TRBV27 and TRBJ2-5; D gene uncertain. Germline V gives CDR1 MNHEY, CDR2 SMNVEV (reference sequence). The V end lost 5 bases, the J end lost 5 bases, and 12 bases lay between the germline ends. The CDR3 is 13 residues long. The CDR3 region has the DNA TGTGCCAGCAGTCCCCGCCCCATCGAGACCCAGTACTTC. It is translated as CASSPRPIETQYF.

The genes are TRBV27 and TRBJ2-1; 12 nucleotides align to TRBD2. V trimming: 3 bases; J trimming: 10 bases; junction bases outside the gene matches: 7. CDR1 and CDR2 from the germline V gene are MNHEY and SMNVEV (reference sequence). The CDR3 runs 15 residues. As DNA, the CDR3 is TGTGCCAGCAGTTTCGGACTAGCGGGATTGAGCGAGCAGTTCTTC. It is translated as CASSFGLAGLSEQFF.

This clone was observed once. This chain uses TRBV7-9 with TRBJ1-2; maybe TRBD1 (5 bases). The length of the CDR3 is 15 residues. In germline, CDR1 is SEHNR, CDR2 FQNEAQ (reference sequence). With 1 base removed from V and 8 bases from J, the gap between germline ends came to 17 bases. DNA of the CDR3: TGTGCCAGCAGCTTAGGAAGGGGCTTCCGAGAAGGCTACACCTTC. This translates into CASSLGRGFREGYTF.

The chain has TRBV7-9 and TRBJ1-1; no firm D call. V gave up 5 bases and J gave up 1 base, with 11 bases separating them. The germline gives CDR1 SEHNR, CDR2 FQNEAQ (reference sequence). The CDR3 sequence is 14 residues long. The CDR3 coding sequence is TGTGCCAGCAGCCCCGGACCGGAGAACACTGAAGCTTTCTTT. Translating gives CASSPGPENTEAFF.

About this clone itself: Different DNA sequences within this sample yield the same CDR3. V gene TRBV6-5 combines with J gene TRBJ1-1, with D perhaps matching TRBD1 (6 bases). The CDR3 loop spans 14 amino acids. V was shortened by 0 bases and J by 2 bases, with 7 bases between the two germline ends. Germline V lookup: CDR1 MNHEY, CDR2 SVGAGI. The CDR3 DNA is TGTGCCAGCAGTTACTCAGGGGGTAACACTGAAGCTTTCTTT. This sequence encodes CASSYSGGNTEAFF.